The rows below give T cell receptor beta chains drawn from one sample of a study of blood T cell repertoires in COVID-19. Libraries were prepared by immunoSEQ multiplex PCR; TCRdb keeps only in-frame clonotypes and omits some of them. The data show 77,000 or so clones, with over 60% seen just once and around 28% held by the top ten. The sample taken for sequencing was peripheral blood. Receptors originate from a woman of 80 years or more with active or convalescent COVID-19. CDR3s include the opening cysteine and the closing phenylalanine or tryptophan.

v_gene	len	j_gene	CDR3aa
TRBV3-1/TRBV3-2	14	TRBJ1-2	CASSRVGTDYGYTF
TRBV29-1	17	TRBJ2-2	CSVGLASSGGANGELFF
TRBV7-2	15	TRBJ2-1	CASSASGGAANEQFF
TRBV30	11	TRBJ2-3	CAWSNPDTQFF
TRBV19	13	TRBJ1-2	CASTLDRVSGYTF
TRBV21-1	16	TRBJ2-5	CASSKDGGALGETQYF
TRBV11-1	15	TRBJ2-6	CASSLDSSGANVLTF
TRBV5-1	13	TRBJ1-6	CASSPENGSPLHF
TRBV6-2/TRBV6-3	14	TRBJ1-4	CASSHRDSNEKLFF
TRBV30	15	TRBJ1-6	CAWSRQRTGHSPLHF
TRBV6-4	18	TRBJ1-5	CASSDSTPKRRSNQPQHF
TRBV5-1	13	TRBJ2-1	CASSSTANNEQFF
TRBV11-1	14	TRBJ1-1	CASSLRQGNTEAFF
TRBV30	14	TRBJ1-5	CAWGTGDHNQPQHF
TRBV2	16	TRBJ2-3	CASVPQGAVYTDTQYF
TRBV6-2/TRBV6-3	15	TRBJ2-7	CASSSPPEGNYEQYF
TRBV4-1	16	TRBJ1-5	CASSQEFSTEIKPQHF
TRBV19	20	TRBJ1-1	CASSDYGWIGTGSPNTEAFF
TRBV7-2	16	TRBJ2-2	CASSRTTGWDGGELFF
TRBV6-6	18	TRBJ2-3	CASSPTSLAGGPSDTQYF
TRBV30	18	TRBJ1-1	CAWVPDPRDISMNTEAFF
TRBV5-1	14	TRBJ1-3	CASSLGGSPNTIYF
TRBV6-2/TRBV6-3	15	TRBJ1-4	CASSYRRSTNEKLFF
TRBV2	15	TRBJ1-5	CASSEGQGPNQPQHF
TRBV5-1	16	TRBJ2-7	CASSPTLDSPSYEQYF
TRBV3-1/TRBV3-2	13	TRBJ1-1	CASSPTVNTEAFF
TRBV9	14	TRBJ1-5	CASGTRELGQPQHF
TRBV30	14	TRBJ1-2	CAWSRDRGGYGYTF
TRBV6-6	12	TRBJ1-4	CASRGLGQGLFF
TRBV7-3	15	TRBJ2-1	CASSLSGGLLNEQFF
TRBV3-1/TRBV3-2	13	TRBJ1-5	CASSRQNNQPQHF
TRBV24-1	15	TRBJ2-3	CATSQGQGFTDTQYF
TRBV5-6	15	TRBJ1-5	CASSTQGIGNQPQHF
TRBV11-2	14	TRBJ1-2	CASSLDGQSYGYTF
TRBV30	15	TRBJ1-3	CAWSYLPTVGNTIYF
TRBV5-4	13	TRBJ1-1	CASSLPGTGFGFF
TRBV29-1	13	TRBJ1-3	CSVEGQNGNTIYF
TRBV24-1	18	TRBJ2-5	CATSEATGPSQYQETQYF
TRBV11-2	12	TRBJ1-4	CASSSQGDALFF
TRBV28	15	TRBJ2-7	CASSFSGQGSHEQYF
TRBV5-4	13	TRBJ1-1	CASSLGPDREAFF
TRBV10-3	19	TRBJ2-3	CAISDPYEAGAQYTDTQYF
TRBV3-1/TRBV3-2	14	TRBJ2-5	CASKSRGDMETQYF